The clone carrying this TCR beta chain was seen at least ten times. Trimming removed 0 bases at V and 3 bases at J, with 10 bases between. Germline values: CDR1 SGHNT, CDR2 YYREEE (reference sequence). The CDR3 is 15 amino acids. TCRdb ran MiXCR on the 5' RACE reads and lists one entry per CDR3 protein. The table shows some 80,000 distinct CDR3 sequences, with approximately 13% occurring only once. The entry originates in a study of early T cells in non-severe SARS-CoV-2 infection. This rearrangement joins TRBV5-4 to TRBJ1-5; unclear D gene. This clonotype originated in an adult who was a healthcare worker with PCR-confirmed SARS-CoV-2 infection or an uninfected control (not recorded which). Sequences were obtained from whole blood. The CDR3 protein is CASSLGSGFNQPQHF. The CDR3 region has the DNA TGTGCCAGCAGCTTGGGGTCAGGCTTCAATCAGCCCCAGCATTTT.